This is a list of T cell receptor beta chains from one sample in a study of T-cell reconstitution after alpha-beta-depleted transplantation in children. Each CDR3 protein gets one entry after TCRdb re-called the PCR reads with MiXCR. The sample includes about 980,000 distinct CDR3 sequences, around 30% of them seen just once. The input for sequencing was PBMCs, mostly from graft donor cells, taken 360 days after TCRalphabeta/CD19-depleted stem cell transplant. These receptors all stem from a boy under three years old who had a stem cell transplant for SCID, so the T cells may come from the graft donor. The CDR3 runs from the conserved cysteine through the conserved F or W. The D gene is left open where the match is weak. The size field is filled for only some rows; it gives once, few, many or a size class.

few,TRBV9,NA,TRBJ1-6,CASSETGRGGSPLHF,TGTGCCAGCAGCGAAACAGGACGAGGAGGTTCACCCCTCCACTTT
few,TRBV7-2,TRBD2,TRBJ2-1,CASSLGTSGGLPEQFF,TGTGCCAGCAGCTTAGGGACTAGCGGGGGCTTGCCCGAGCAGTTCTTC
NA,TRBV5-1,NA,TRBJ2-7,CASSLTGTFYEQYF,TGCGCCAGCAGCCTGACAGGAACGTTCTACGAGCAGTACTTC
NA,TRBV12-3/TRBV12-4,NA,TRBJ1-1,CASSDRGRANTEAFF,TGTGCCAGCAGTGACCGTGGCAGGGCGAACACTGAAGCTTTCTTT
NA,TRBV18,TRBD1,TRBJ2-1,CASSPLTGERGEQFF,TGTGCCAGCTCACCTTTAACAGGGGAGAGGGGTGAGCAGTTCTTC
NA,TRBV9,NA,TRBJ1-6,CASSVSSSYNSPLHF,TGTGCCAGCAGCGTATCGAGCTCCTATAATTCACCCCTCCACTTT
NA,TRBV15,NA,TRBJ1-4,CATSREGIGVEKLFF,TGTGCCACCAGCAGAGAGGGTATCGGGGTTGAAAAACTGTTTTTT
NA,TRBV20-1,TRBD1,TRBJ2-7,CSARDYRQGAYEQYF,TGCAGTGCTAGAGATTATAGACAGGGAGCCTACGAGCAGTACTTC
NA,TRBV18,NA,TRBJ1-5,CASSPWGNYQPQHF,TGTGCCAGCTCACCTTGGGGAAACTATCAGCCCCAGCATTTT
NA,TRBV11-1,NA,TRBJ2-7,CASSRLSGYEQYF,TGTGCCAGCAGCCGGTTAAGCGGGTACGAGCAGTACTTC
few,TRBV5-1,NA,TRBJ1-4,CASSLGAVTNEKLFF,TGCGCCAGCAGCTTGGGAGCGGTAACTAATGAAAAACTGTTTTTT
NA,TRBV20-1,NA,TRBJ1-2,CSARDIGRQRGYTF,TGCAGTGCTAGAGATATCGGGCGCCAGCGGGGCTACACCTTC
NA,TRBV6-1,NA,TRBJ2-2,CASSPTSSGELFF,TGTGCCAGCAGTCCTACCAGTTCCGGGGAGCTGTTTTTT
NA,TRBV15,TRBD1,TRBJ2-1,CATLSGTGDLGPFF,TGTGCCACTCTATCCGGGACAGGGGACTTGGGCCCGTTCTTC
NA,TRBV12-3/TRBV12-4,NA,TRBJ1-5,CASSLFGTSNQPQHF,TGTGCCAGCAGTTTATTCGGGACGAGCAATCAGCCCCAGCATTTT
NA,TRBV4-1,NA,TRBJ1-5,CASSRVGGQPQHF,TGCGCCAGCAGCCGTGTGGGGGGTCAGCCCCAGCATTTT
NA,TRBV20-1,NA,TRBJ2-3,CSAMGVAEQYF,TGCAGTGCTATGGGGGTGGCCGAGCAGTATTTT
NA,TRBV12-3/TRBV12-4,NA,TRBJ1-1,CASSSSAKDRKNTEAFF,TGTGCCAGCAGTTCTTCAGCAAAAGACAGGAAGAACACTGAAGCTTTCTTT
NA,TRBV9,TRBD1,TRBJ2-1,CASSVGQGRYNEQFF,TGTGCCAGCAGCGTTGGACAGGGAAGGTACAATGAGCAGTTCTTC
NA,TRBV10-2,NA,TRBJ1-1,CASFQGGGTEAFF,TGCGCCAGCTTCCAGGGCGGGGGCACTGAAGCTTTCTTT
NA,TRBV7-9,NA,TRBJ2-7,CASVGDGSYEQYF,TGTGCCAGCGTGGGGGACGGATCCTACGAGCAGTACTTC
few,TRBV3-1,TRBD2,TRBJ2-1,CASSQNLAGGTSYNEQFF,TGTGCCAGCAGCCAGAACCTAGCGGGGGGCACCTCCTACAATGAGCAGTTCTTC
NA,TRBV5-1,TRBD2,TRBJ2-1,CASSPTTGRYNEQFF,TGCGCCAGCAGCCCTACGACCGGGAGGTACAATGAGCAGTTCTTC
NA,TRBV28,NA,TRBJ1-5,CASSPVQADYSNQPQHF,TGTGCCAGCAGCCCGGTTCAGGCAGACTATAGCAATCAGCCCCAGCATTTT
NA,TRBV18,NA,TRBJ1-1,CASSQSGPMNTEAFF,TGTGCCAGCTCACAAAGTGGCCCCATGAACACTGAAGCTTTCTTT